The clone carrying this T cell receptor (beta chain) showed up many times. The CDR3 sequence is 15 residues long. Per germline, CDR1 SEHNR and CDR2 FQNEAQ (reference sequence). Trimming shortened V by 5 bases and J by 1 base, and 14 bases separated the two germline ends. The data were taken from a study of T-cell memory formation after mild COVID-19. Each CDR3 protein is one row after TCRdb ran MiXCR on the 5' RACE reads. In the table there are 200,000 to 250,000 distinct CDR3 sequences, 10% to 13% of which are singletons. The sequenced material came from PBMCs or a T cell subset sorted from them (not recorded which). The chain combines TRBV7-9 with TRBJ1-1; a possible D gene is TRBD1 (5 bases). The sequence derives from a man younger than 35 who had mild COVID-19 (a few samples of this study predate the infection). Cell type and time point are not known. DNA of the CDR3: TGTGCCAGCAGCCCTTTCACTAGGGGGAACACTGAAGCTTTCTTT. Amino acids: CASSPFTRGNTEAFF.